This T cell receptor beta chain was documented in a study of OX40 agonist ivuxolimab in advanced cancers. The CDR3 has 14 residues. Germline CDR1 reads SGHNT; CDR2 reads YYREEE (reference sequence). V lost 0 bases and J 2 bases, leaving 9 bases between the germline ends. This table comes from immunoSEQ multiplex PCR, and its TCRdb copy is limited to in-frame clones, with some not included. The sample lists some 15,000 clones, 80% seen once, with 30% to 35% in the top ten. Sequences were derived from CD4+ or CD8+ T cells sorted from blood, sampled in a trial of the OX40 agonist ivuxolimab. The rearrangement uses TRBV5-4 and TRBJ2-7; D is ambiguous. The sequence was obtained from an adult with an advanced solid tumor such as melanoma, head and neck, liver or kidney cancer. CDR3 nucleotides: TGTGCCAGCAGCTTGGGGGCGAACCCCTACGAGCAGTACTTC. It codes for CASSLGANPYEQYF.